Listed below are T cell receptor beta chains from one sample, sequenced in a study of shared clonotypes between healthy human individuals. Clones were sequenced by immunoSEQ multiplex PCR, and TCRdb holds only the in-frame ones, with some missing. Among more than 850,000 clones listed, more than 75% were seen once. The sequenced material came from memory CD4+ T cells from PBMCs. These receptors originate from a man aged 18 to 29 in good health. Some clones in this sample may be carry-over from other donors' samples. Each CDR3 is given with its conserved first and last residue. The D gene is left open where the match is weak. Size is stated for part of the rows, as once, few or many counts, or as a class when the clone is expanded.

TRBJ2-2	TRBV6-4	many	TRBD1	TGTGCCAGCAGCCGGGACAGGGTCGGTAGTTCTACCGGGGAGCTGTTTTTT	CASSRDRVGSSTGELFF
TRBJ1-2	TRBV6-1	-	-	TGTGCCAGCAGTCAGGACCTCTATGGCTACACCTTC	CASSQDLYGYTF
TRBJ2-7	TRBV7-3	-	TRBD2	TGTGCCAGCAGCTTCAGTAGCGGGGGTCCCTACGAGCAGTACTTC	CASSFSSGGPYEQYF
TRBJ2-7	TRBV2	-	-	TGTGCCAGCAGTTGGGGACGGCCCGACAACGAGCAGTACTTC	CASSWGRPDNEQYF
TRBJ1-4	TRBV29-1	few	-	TGCAGCGCTGACAGTAGCACTGCGGGAAAACTGTTTTTT	CSADSSTAGKLFF
TRBJ2-7	TRBV5-4	many	-	TGTGCCAGCAGCTTCATGACAGGCTCACTCTACGAGCAGTACTTC	CASSFMTGSLYEQYF
TRBJ1-4	TRBV2	-	-	TGTGCCAGCGGGATGCGCACCCATAATGAAAAACTGTTTTTT	CASGMRTHNEKLFF
TRBJ2-7	TRBV4-3	-	-	TGCGCCAGCAGCCATCATCGACCACCCTACGAGCAGTACTTC	CASSHHRPPYEQYF
TRBJ1-3	TRBV7-9	-	-	TGTGCCAGCAGCCCCAGGGCGACTGGAAACACCATATATTTT	CASSPRATGNTIYF
TRBJ2-2	TRBV7-8	-	TRBD1	TGTGCCAGCAGCCCCCGGGACAGGGGGACCGGGGAGCTGTTTTTT	CASSPRDRGTGELFF
TRBJ2-2	TRBV11-2	-	TRBD2	TGTGCCAGCAGCTTAGCGGGGGGAATGAACACCGGGGAGCTGTTTTTT	CASSLAGGMNTGELFF
TRBJ2-7	TRBV15	-	-	TGTGCCACCAGCGAGTTTGGCGTTTCCTACGAGCAGTACTTC	CATSEFGVSYEQYF
TRBJ2-7	TRBV4-3	-	-	TGCGCCAGCAGCCAATTACGGAGCTCCTACGAGCAGTACTTC	CASSQLRSSYEQYF
TRBJ1-1	TRBV7-3	-	-	TGTGCCAGCAGCTTAGAGGGAGGTGAAGCTTTCTTT	CASSLEGGEAFF
TRBJ2-4	TRBV28	-	-	TGTGCCAGCAGTTTATGGGGGGCAGGTGAAAACATTCAGTACTTC	CASSLWGAGENIQYF
TRBJ1-2	TRBV7-2	-	TRBD1	TGTGCCAGCAGCTTATTACAGGGGGGGCGACACGGCTACACCTTC	CASSLLQGGRHGYTF
TRBJ2-3	TRBV10-2	-	-	TGCGCCAGCAGCCCCTGGCAGGTGGCAGATACGCAGTATTTT	CASSPWQVADTQYF
TRBJ2-3	TRBV5-1	-	-	TGCGCCAGCAGCCGATGGGGCACAGATACGCAGTATTTT	CASSRWGTDTQYF
TRBJ2-7	TRBV20-1	-	-	TGCAGTGCTACCAGGGCCTACGAGCAGTACTTC	CSATRAYEQYF
TRBJ2-2	TRBV30	-	-	TGTGCCTCCCAACTTAACACCGGGGAGCTGTTTTTT	CASQLNTGELFF
TRBJ2-5	TRBV18	-	TRBD2	TGTGCCAGCTCACCGACTAGCGGGGGGGAGACCCAGTACTTC	CASSPTSGGETQYF
TRBJ2-3	TRBV2	many	-	TGTGCCAGCGTCCCTACGGGTATCACAGATACGCAGTATTTT	CASVPTGITDTQYF
TRBJ1-5	TRBV7-2	few	TRBD1	TGTGCCAGCAGTTTCGACAGGGTGCCTTATCAGCCCCAGCATTTT	CASSFDRVPYQPQHF
TRBJ2-2	TRBV27	-	-	TGTGCCAGCCGCAGGGCCGCCGGGGAGCTGTTTTTT	CASRRAAGELFF
TRBJ2-3	TRBV30	many	-	TGTGCCTGGTCCCTGACAGGAGATACGCAGTATTTT	CAWSLTGDTQYF
TRBJ2-3	TRBV7-2	-	TRBD2	TGTGCCAGCAGCGCAACCTGGGGGGCGGGAGGGCCCCCAGATACGCAGTATTTT	CASSATWGAGGPPDTQYF
TRBJ1-1	TRBV7-2	-	TRBD1	TGTGCCAGCAGGTCACAGACAGGGGGCTACACTGAAGCTTTCTTT	CASRSQTGGYTEAFF
TRBJ2-1	TRBV14	-	TRBD2	TGTGCCAGCACCGTCGGGGGGGGCACCCGGTATGAGCAGTTCTTC	CASTVGGGTRYEQFF
TRBJ2-4	TRBV2	-	TRBD1	TGTGCCAGCAGATGGGACAGGGGGCCCCAAAACATTCAGTACTTC	CASRWDRGPQNIQYF
TRBJ1-1	TRBV7-9	-	-	TGTGCCAGCAGCTCCGGGACAATATGCTTCTTT	CASSSGTICFF
TRBJ1-1	TRBV6-6	-	TRBD1	TGTGCCAGCAGTGGACCCAGGGGGAGAGGGAACACTGAAGCTTTCTTT	CASSGPRGRGNTEAFF
TRBJ2-5	TRBV6-5	-	-	TGTGCCAGCAGTGGGGGACACCGCCCCCAAGAGACCCAGTACTTC	CASSGGHRPQETQYF
TRBJ1-2	TRBV18	-	-	TGTGCCAGCTCACCGGACTCCAACTATGGCTACACCTTC	CASSPDSNYGYTF
TRBJ2-5	TRBV5-6	-	-	TGTGCCAGCAGCACTGGCGTTGTCCGGGGGCCGGAGACCCAGTACTTC	CASSTGVVRGPETQYF
TRBJ1-1	TRBV5-1	-	TRBD1	TGCGCCAGCAGCTCACAGGGGCGAGGGGACACTGAAGCTTTCTTT	CASSSQGRGDTEAFF
TRBJ2-7	TRBV28	once	TRBD2	TGTGCCAGCGGGACTAGCGGGAGGATGCTCGAGCAGTACTTC	CASGTSGRMLEQYF
TRBJ1-3	TRBV4-1	few	-	TGCGCCAGCAGCCTCTCAGGAGGTGACGGAAACACCATATATTTT	CASSLSGGDGNTIYF
TRBJ2-1	TRBV7-9	-	-	TGTGCCAGCAGCTTAAATCTGGGAAGCTACAATGAGCAGTTCTTC	CASSLNLGSYNEQFF
TRBJ2-3	TRBV5-1	-	-	TGCGCCAGCAGCTTGTCTAGGGGTAGGGCAGATACGCAGTATTTT	CASSLSRGRADTQYF
TRBJ1-5	TRBV5-1	-	-	TGCGCCAGCAGCCCAGGGACGGACGCGACGGTTGAGCCCCAGCATTTT	CASSPGTDATVEPQHF
TRBJ1-5	TRBV16	once	-	TGTGCCAGCAGCCAATGGCAGGCAGGCAATCAGCCCCAGCATTTT	CASSQWQAGNQPQHF
TRBJ1-1	TRBV5-1	-	-	TGCGCCAGCAGCTCCCGGACCGGTGACACTGAAGCTTTCTTT	CASSSRTGDTEAFF
TRBJ2-3	TRBV18	-	TRBD2	TGTGCCAGCTCACCAATGGCTAGCGGGTTAACAGATACGCAGTATTTT	CASSPMASGLTDTQYF
TRBJ2-5	TRBV7-2	once	-	TGTGCCAGCAGCTTTGTGACCCCGGGAGCGGAGACCCAGTACTTC	CASSFVTPGAETQYF
TRBJ2-3	TRBV7-9	-	-	TGTGCCAGCAGGGCTCGGTCCGGGTCCACAGATACGCAGTATTTT	CASRARSGSTDTQYF
TRBJ2-3	TRBV29-1	-	TRBD2	TGCAGCGTTGGGACTAGCGGGAGCGCAGATACGCAGTATTTT	CSVGTSGSADTQYF
TRBJ1-2	TRBV18	once	-	TGTGCCAGCTCACCCTCCCGGGACACCTCTAACTATGGCTACACCTTC	CASSPSRDTSNYGYTF
TRBJ2-1	TRBV7-9	-	TRBD2	TGTGCCAGCAGCTTGACTAGCGGAGCGGGGAATGAGCAGTTCTTC	CASSLTSGAGNEQFF
TRBJ2-5	TRBV5-1	-	TRBD2	TGCGCCAGCAGCCCGCGGGGGGGAAGCGAAGAGACCCAGTACTTC	CASSPRGGSEETQYF
TRBJ2-1	TRBV5-1	once	TRBD2	TGCGCCAGCAGCTTGGGTCTAGCGGGAGCGCGTGAGCAGTTCTTC	CASSLGLAGAREQFF
TRBJ1-4	TRBV6-1	many	-	TGTGCCAGCAGTCCGTCTCGGACTAATGAAAAACTGTTTTTT	CASSPSRTNEKLFF
TRBJ2-2	TRBV29-1	-	TRBD1	TGCAGCGCCGGACAGGGGGGGAACACCGGGGAGCTGTTTTTT	CSAGQGGNTGELFF
TRBJ2-5	TRBV28	-	-	TGTGCCAGCAAAGGGGGAGGGTTAGGTGGTATCCAAGAGACCCAGTACTTC	CASKGGGLGGIQETQYF
TRBJ2-4	TRBV29-1	-	-	TGCAGCGTTGAAGGCACTGCGGCTGACATTCAGTACTTC	CSVEGTAADIQYF
TRBJ2-1	TRBV6-5	-	TRBD2	TGTGCCAGCAGTTACACTGCGGGAGGGCCGGATGAGCAGTTCTTC	CASSYTAGGPDEQFF